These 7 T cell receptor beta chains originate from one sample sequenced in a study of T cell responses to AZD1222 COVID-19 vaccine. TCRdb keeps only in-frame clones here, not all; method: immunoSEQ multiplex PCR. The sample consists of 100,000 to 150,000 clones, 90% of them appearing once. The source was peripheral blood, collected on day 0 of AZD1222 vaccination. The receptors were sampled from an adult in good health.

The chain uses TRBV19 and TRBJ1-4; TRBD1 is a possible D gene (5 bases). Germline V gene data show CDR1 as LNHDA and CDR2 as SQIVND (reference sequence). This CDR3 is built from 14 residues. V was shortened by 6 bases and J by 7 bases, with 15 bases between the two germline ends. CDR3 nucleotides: TGTGCCAGTAGCATCAGGGTTCGGAGTGAAAAACTGTTTTTT. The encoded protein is CASSIRVRSEKLFF.

CDR3 DNA: TGTGCCAGCAGCTTGGCTCCAGGGGTATCCTCCTACGAGCAGTACTTC. Amino acid sequence: CASSLAPGVSSYEQYF. V usage is TRBV5-5 and J usage is TRBJ2-7, with a possible D match to TRBD1 (6 bases). The V gene's germline CDR1 is SGHKS and CDR2 YYEKEE (reference sequence). The V and J ends lost 0 bases and 0 bases respectively, with 13 bases between them. The CDR3 is made up of 16 amino acids. The full variable domain, its missing parts supplied by reference TRBV5-5 and TRBJ2-7, is DAGVTQSPTHLIKTRGQQVTLRCSPISGHKSVSWYQQVLGQGPQFIFQYYEKEERGRGNFPDRFSARQFPNYSSELNVNALLLGDSALYLCASSLAPGVSSYEQYFGPGTRLTVT.

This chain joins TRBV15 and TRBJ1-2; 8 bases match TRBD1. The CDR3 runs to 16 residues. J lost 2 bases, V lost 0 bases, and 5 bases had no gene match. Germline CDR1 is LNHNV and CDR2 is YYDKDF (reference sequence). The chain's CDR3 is CATSRDRDRQNYGYTF. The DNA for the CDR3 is TGTGCCACCAGCAGAGATAGGGACAGGCAAAACTATGGCTACACCTTC.

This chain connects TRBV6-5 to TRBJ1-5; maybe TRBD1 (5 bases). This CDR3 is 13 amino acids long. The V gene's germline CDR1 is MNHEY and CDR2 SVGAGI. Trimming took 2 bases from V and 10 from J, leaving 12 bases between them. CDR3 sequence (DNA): TGTGCCAGCAGTTACGGGCAGGGCTTACCCCAGCATTTT. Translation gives CASSYGQGLPQHF.

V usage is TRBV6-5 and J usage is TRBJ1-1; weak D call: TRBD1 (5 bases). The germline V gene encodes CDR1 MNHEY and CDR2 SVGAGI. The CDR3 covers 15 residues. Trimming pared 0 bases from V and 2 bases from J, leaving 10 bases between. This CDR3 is CASSYSGGFNTEAFF. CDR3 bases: TGTGCCAGCAGTTACTCGGGGGGGTTTAACACTGAAGCTTTCTTT.

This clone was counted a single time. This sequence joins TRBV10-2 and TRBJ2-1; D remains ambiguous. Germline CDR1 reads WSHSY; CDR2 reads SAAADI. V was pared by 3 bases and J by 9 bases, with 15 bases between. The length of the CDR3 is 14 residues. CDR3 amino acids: CASSDSLRTGEQFF. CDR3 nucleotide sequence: TGCGCCAGCAGTGATTCATTAAGGACCGGTGAGCAGTTCTTC.

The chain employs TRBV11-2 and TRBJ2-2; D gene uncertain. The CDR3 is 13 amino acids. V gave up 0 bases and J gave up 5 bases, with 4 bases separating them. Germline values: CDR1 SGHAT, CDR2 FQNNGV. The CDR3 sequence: CASSLDRTGELFF. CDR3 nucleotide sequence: TGTGCCAGCAGCTTAGATCGTACCGGGGAGCTGTTTTTT.